This T cell receptor (beta chain) came from a study of blood T cell repertoires in COVID-19. Study-wide context: The United States, Italy and Spain supplied acute and convalescent COVID-19 samples. PBMCs, B-cell-depleted T cells, or T cells provided the cDNA or gDNA that made up the material.

The CDR3 runs 14 residues. Germline V gene lookup returns CDR1 SGHRS and CDR2 YFSETQ. V shed 1 base and J shed 3 bases, with 10 bases lying between them. In the original analysis: Cell counts per sample came from amplifying reference gene primers. Assay used: immunoSEQ multiplex PCR; TCRdb lists only in-frame clones, some missing. Clone size and V and J calls were adopted from that table, with D and trimming inferred from the DNA. The repertoire holds tens of thousands of clones, with about 80% as singletons. The sequencing sample was made of peripheral blood. The sequence came from a human donor in a cohort sampled during active COVID-19. The chain combines TRBV5-1 with TRBJ1-1; a weak D match, TRBD1 (6 bases). CDR3 bases: TGCGCCAGCAGCTTGAGTCACAGGGACACTGAAGCTTTCTTT. This codes for CASSLSHRDTEAFF.